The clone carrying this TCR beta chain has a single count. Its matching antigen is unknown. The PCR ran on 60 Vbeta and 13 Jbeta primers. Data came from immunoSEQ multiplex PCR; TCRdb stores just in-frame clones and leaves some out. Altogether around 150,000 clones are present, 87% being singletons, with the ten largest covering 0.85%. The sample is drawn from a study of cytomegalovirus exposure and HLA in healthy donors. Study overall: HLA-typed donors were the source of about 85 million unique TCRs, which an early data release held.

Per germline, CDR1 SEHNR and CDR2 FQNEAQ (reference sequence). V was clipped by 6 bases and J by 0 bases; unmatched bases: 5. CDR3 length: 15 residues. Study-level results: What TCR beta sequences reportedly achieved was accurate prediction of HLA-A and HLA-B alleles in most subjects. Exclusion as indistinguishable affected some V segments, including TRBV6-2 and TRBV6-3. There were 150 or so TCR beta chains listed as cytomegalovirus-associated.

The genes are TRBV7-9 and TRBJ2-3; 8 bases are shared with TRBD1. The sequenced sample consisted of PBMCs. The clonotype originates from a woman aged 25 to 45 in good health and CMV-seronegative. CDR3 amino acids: CASRTQGASTDTQYF. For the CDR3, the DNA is TGTGCCAGCAGAACTCAGGGGGCCAGCACAGATACGCAGTATTTT.